This TCR beta chain is drawn from a study of blood T cell repertoires in COVID-19 (dated by TCRdb to 2020 to 2022). A note on the overall study: The collaborator samples originated in the United States, Italy and Spain and spanned the acute and convalescent phases of COVID-19. HLA class I and class II types, where available, came from metadata supplied by the sample provider rather than from assay-based typing. Subjects who had been exposed to COVID-19, were actively infected with it, or had recovered from it provided the deeply sampled blood TCRbeta repertoires that made up the dataset. A de-identified subject ID, COVID-19 status, age in years and sex were almost always included in the sample metadata. The material from the prospective study consisted of cDNA or gDNA derived from T cells, B-cell-depleted T cells, or PBMCs. A freely available public database, intended as a resource for researchers studying the immune response to SARS-CoV-2, is where the repertoires were released. Samples were obtained from the ongoing ImmuneRACE study (first 160 participants) and from about 1,300 subjects provided by 6 global collaborators.

The immunoSEQ Assay, a bias-controlled multiplex PCR, was used to amplify TCRbeta CDR3 regions from genomic DNA. Per the original workflow: Nucleated cell counts per sample were estimated from amplification of reference gene primers within the assay. To quantify the absolute abundance of each unique TCRbeta CDR3 rearrangement, sequence reads were collapsed and filtered. Productive Simpson clonality was computed per sample as the square root of Simpson's diversity index over productive rearrangements. TCRdb obtained this table from immuneACCESS and retained in-frame rearrangements with V and J assigned. These tables miss some clones; where compared with another copy, unresolved V genes account for less than half of the shortfall, and the remainder is unexplained. Clone size and the V and J calls come from that table; the DNA yielded D and trimming. The sample data list approximately 130,000 clones, and 85% to 90% of these were observed just once. 28% of the sample is held by the ten biggest clonotypes.

V is shortened by 1 base, J by 8 bases, and the region joining them spans 14 bases. According to the germline V gene (reference sequence), CDR1 reads LGHDT and CDR2 reads YNNKEL. Reading from cysteine to phenylalanine, the CDR3 counts 14 amino acids. Just the 42-base CDR3 DNA is kept, in frame starting at base 1. The collaborating institutions used their own protocols to collect whole blood in K2EDTA tubes. Collaborator samples were shipped for TCRbeta analysis as frozen whole blood, isolated PBMCs, or DNA extracted from either sample type. Results the study describes overall, beyond this receptor: Clinical and demographic metadata were provided uncurated, with the amount varying by source and participant.

As regards this clone: The clone's antigen remains unknown. Base qualities are missing; no much larger clone stands one base away.

The TCR sequence derives from a man in his sixties or seventies with active or convalescent COVID-19. What was sequenced was peripheral blood. The receptor chain draws on TRBV3-1 (or the pseudogene TRBV3-2) and TRBJ1-2, with the D segment identity uncertain. The CDR3 loop reads CASSQGLREGGYTF. The nucleotide sequence reads TGTGCCAGCAGCCAAGGGTTGAGGGAAGGAGGCTACACCTTC.